The following is a T cell receptor beta chain sequence with its context. Its antigen remains unidentified. The donors, nominally healthy at sampling, likely had unrecorded immune exposures. The PCR used 60 Vbeta and 13 Jbeta primers. The repertoire was sequenced with immunoSEQ multiplex PCR; TCRdb's copy has only in-frame clones and lacks some. Of about 130,000 clones detected, over 70% appear once; the ten largest clones hold roughly 3%. These data come from a study of cytomegalovirus exposure and HLA in healthy donors. About the research overall: Caucasian-associated ancestry cluster membership applied to less than 85% of 398 genotyped donors. Findings of the study overall: Compared with the roughly 700-donor mean, an Asian-associated ancestry cluster reportedly had fewer N-insertions, according to a later analysis.

The specimen was PBMCs. The TCR comes from a woman in her forties or fifties in good health and CMV-seronegative.

CDR3 sequence (DNA): TGTGCCTGGAGTGTAGAACCCCGGACAGGGCTGATGAACACTGAAGCTTTCTTT. Translating gives CAWSVEPRTGLMNTEAFF. This sequence joins TRBV30 and TRBJ1-1; 8 positions match TRBD1. Germline values: CDR1 GTSNPN, CDR2 SVGIG (reference sequence). This CDR3 region has 18 residues. Trimming took 0 bases from V and 0 from J; bases not matched to a gene: 12.